This TCR beta chain derives from a study of shared clonotypes between healthy human individuals. Study findings and constraints: Larger estimated richness was generally seen in naive subsets than in memory subsets. Shared clonotypes across all four donors exceeded non-shared ones in generation probability.

Of note for this clone: Its target is not known.

The table came from immunoSEQ multiplex PCR; TCRdb's copy has only in-frame clones and leaves some out. The repertoire holds around 2.1 million clones, with about 92% as singletons. Per germline, CDR1 SGHDT and CDR2 YYEEEE. The CDR3 is 15 residues long. V dropped 0 bases and J dropped 0 bases, with 7 bases sitting between them. As defined, naive CD8 cells were CD45RO-negative and positively selected for CCR7, with terminally differentiated effector memory CD45RA+ cells excluded. This clonotype was sampled from a man aged 18 to 30 in good health. Some clones in this sample may be carry-over from other donors' samples. This chain links TRBV5-6 with TRBJ2-1; D ambiguous. Sequencing input: naive CD8+ T cells from PBMCs. This chain's CDR3 is CASSLAAGSYNEQFF. The DNA of the CDR3 is TGTGCCAGCAGCTTGGCGGCAGGCTCCTACAATGAGCAGTTCTTC.